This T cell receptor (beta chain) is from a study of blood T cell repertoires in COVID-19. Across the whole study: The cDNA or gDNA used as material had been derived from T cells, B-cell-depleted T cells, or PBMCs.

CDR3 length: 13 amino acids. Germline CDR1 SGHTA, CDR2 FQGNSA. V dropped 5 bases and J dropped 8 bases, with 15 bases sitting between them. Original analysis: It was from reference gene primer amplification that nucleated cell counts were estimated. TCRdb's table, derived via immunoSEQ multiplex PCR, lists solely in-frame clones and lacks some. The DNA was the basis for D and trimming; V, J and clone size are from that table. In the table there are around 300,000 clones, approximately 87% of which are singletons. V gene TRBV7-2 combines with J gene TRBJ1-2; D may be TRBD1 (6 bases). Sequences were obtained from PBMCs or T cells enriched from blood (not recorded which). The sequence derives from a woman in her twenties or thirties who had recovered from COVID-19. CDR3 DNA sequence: TGTGCCAGCAGCCGCCCGGGGGGGCCCGGCTACACCTTC. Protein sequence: CASSRPGGPGYTF.